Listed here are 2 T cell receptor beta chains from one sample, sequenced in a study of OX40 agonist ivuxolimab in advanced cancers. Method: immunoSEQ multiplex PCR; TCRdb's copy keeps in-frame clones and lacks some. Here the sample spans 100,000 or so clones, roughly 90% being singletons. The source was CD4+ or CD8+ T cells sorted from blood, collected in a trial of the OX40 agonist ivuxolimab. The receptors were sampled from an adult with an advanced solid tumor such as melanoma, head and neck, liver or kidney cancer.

The CDR3 sequence: CASRPMKGRSGTDTQYF. The DNA of the CDR3 is TGTGCCAGCAGGCCCATGAAGGGTAGGTCCGGCACAGATACGCAGTATTTT. The chain has TRBV27 and TRBJ2-3; D unclear. V was trimmed by 6 bases and J by 1 base, leaving 20 bases between them. Germline values: CDR1 MNHEY, CDR2 SMNVEV (reference sequence). There are 17 residues in the CDR3.

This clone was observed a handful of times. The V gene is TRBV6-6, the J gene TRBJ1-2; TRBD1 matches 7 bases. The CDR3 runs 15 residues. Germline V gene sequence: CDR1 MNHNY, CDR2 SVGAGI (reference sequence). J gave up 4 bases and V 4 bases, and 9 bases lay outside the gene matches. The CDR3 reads CASSFSSGGFYGYTF. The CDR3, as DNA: TGTGCCAGCAGTTTCTCATCAGGGGGGTTCTATGGCTACACCTTC.